This T cell receptor (beta chain) was obtained from a study of long-term antiretroviral therapy in people with HIV. Notes on the study in general: ART adherence, viral resistance and therapy changes went undocumented. Blood sampling spanned 2004 to 2017, possibly under older ART regimens.

The V gene lost 0 bases and the J gene lost 4 bases, with 13 bases spanning the gap. Germline V gene lookup returns CDR1 MGHRA and CDR2 YSYEKL. The CDR3 extends over 15 amino acids. Regarding this clone: Its antigen is unidentified.

Survey-level resolution applied to immunoSEQ assay v3.0. The method was immunoSEQ multiplex PCR; TCRdb's version includes in-frame clones alone and lacks a portion of them. The sample contains tens of thousands of clones, approximately 80% of which appear only once. The TCR was taken from a woman aged 30 to 39 with HIV. The gene calls are TRBV4-1 and TRBJ2-7, with unresolved D. The sample consisted of unsorted PBMCs, taken 1.1 years before starting antiretroviral therapy. DNA for the CDR3: TGCGCCAGCAGCCAAGATTTTCTAACCCGTTACGAGCAGTACTTC. This encodes CASSQDFLTRYEQYF.